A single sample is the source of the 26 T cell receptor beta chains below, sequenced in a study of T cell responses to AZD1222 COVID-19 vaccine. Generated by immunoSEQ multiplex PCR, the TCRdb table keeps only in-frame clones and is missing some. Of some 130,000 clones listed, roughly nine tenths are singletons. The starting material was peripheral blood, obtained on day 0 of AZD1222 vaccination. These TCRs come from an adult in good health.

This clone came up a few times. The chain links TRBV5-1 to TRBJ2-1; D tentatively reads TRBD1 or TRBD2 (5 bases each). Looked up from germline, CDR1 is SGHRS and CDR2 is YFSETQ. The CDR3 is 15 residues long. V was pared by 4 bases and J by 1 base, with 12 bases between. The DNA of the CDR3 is TGCGCCAGCAGCCTCAGAGGGGAGTCCTACAATGAGCAGTTCTTC. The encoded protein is CASSLRGESYNEQFF. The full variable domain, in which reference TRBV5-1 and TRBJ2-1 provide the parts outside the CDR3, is KAGVTQTPRYLIKTRGQQVTLSCSPISGHRSVSWYQQTPGQGLQFLFEYFSETQRNKGNFPGRFSGRQFSNSRSEMNVSTLELGDSALYLCASSLRGESYNEQFFGPGTRLTVL.

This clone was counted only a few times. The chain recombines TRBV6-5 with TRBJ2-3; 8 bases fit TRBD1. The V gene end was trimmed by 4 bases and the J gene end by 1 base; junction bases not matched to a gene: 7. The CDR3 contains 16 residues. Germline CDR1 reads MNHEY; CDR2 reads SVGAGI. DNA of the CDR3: TGTGCCAGCAGTTTGGACAGGGCCCCTGGCACAGATACGCAGTATTTT. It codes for CASSLDRAPGTDTQYF.

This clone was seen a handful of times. This chain's CDR3 is CASSQDRGPTPLHF. The CDR3 DNA is TGCGCCAGCAGCCAAGATCGGGGGCCGACACCCCTCCACTTT. This chain connects TRBV4-3 to TRBJ1-6; D is perhaps TRBD1 (6 bases). Germline loops: CDR1 LGHNA, CDR2 YSLEER. V was clipped by 0 bases and J by 11 bases, with 11 bases between them. The CDR3 contains 14 residues.

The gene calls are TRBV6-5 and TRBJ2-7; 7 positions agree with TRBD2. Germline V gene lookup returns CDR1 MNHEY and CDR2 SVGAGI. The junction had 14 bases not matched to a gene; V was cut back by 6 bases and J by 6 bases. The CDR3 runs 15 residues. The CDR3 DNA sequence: TGTGCCAGCAGCGACCCGGGACTACGGGGAGGCGAGCAGTACTTC. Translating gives CASSDPGLRGGEQYF.

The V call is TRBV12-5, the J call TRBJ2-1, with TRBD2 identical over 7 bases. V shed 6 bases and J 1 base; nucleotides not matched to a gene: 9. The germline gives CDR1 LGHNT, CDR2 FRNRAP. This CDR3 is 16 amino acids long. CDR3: CASGPTAGVSYNEQFF. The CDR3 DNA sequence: TGTGCTAGTGGCCCTACGGCGGGAGTGTCCTACAATGAGCAGTTCTTC.

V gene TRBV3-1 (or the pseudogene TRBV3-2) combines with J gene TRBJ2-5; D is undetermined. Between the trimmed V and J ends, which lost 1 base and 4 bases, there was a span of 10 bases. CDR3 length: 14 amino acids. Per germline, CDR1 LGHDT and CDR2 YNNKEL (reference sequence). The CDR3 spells CASSQGTPSETQYF. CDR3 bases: TGTGCCAGCAGCCAAGGAACCCCTTCAGAGACCCAGTACTTC.

The CDR3 protein is CASSYAPGELFF. In DNA, the CDR3 is TGTGCCAGCAGCTACGCACCCGGGGAGCTGTTTTTT. The chain uses TRBV11-3 and TRBJ2-2, with D uncertain. The CDR3 contains 12 residues. V shed 4 bases and J shed 6 bases, with 6 bases lying between them. Per the germline V gene, CDR1 is SGHNT and CDR2 is YENEEA.

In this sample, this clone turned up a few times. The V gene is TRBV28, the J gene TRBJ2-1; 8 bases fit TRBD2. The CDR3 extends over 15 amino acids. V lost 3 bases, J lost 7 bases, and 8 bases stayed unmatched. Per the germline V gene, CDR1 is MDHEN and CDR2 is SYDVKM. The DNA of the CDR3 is TGTGCCAGCAGTTTTCCTGCGGCGGGGGGTAATGAGCAGTTCTTC. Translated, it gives CASSFPAAGGNEQFF.

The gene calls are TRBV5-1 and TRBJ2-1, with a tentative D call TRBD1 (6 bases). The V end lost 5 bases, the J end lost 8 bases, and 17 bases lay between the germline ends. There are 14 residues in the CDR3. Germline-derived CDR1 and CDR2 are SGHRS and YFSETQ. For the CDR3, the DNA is TGCGCCAGCAGATCCACAGGGCACGGGGATGAGCAGTTCTTC. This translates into CASRSTGHGDEQFF. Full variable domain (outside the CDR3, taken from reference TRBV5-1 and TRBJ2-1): KAGVTQTPRYLIKTRGQQVTLSCSPISGHRSVSWYQQTPGQGLQFLFEYFSETQRNKGNFPGRFSGRQFSNSRSEMNVSTLELGDSALYLCASRSTGHGDEQFFGPGTRLTVL.

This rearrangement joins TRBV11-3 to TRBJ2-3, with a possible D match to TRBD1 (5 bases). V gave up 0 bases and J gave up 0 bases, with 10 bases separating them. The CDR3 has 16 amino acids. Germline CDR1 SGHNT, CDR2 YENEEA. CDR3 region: CASSLEVGRSTDTQYF. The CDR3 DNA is TGTGCCAGCAGCTTAGAGGTGGGGCGCAGCACAGATACGCAGTATTTT.

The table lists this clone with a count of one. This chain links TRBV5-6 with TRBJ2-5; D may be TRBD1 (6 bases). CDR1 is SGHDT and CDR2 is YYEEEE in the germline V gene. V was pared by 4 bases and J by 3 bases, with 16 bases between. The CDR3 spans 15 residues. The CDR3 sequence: CASSPTGTPEETQYF. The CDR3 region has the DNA TGTGCCAGCAGCCCTACCGGGACACCGGAAGAGACCCAGTACTTC.

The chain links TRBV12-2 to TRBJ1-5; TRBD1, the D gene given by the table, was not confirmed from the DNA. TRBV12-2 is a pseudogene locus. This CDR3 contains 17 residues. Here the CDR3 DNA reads TGTGCAAGTCGCTCTTCTGGGACAGGGGTGGAAGGACAGCCCCAGCATTTT. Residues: CASRSSGTGVEGQPQHF.

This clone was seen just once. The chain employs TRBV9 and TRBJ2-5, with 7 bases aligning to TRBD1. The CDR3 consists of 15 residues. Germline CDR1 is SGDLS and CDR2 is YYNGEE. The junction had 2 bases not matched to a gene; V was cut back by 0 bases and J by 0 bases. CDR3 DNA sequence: TGTGCCAGCAGCGTAGGTGGGACAGACCAAGAGACCCAGTACTTC. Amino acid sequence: CASSVGGTDQETQYF.

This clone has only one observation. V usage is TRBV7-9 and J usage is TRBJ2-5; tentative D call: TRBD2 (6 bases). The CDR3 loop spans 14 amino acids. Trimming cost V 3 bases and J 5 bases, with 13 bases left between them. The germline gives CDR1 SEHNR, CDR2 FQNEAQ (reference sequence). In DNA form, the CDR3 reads TGTGCCAGCAGCTTCTGGAGGGCCGGGGAGACCCAGTACTTC. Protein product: CASSFWRAGETQYF.

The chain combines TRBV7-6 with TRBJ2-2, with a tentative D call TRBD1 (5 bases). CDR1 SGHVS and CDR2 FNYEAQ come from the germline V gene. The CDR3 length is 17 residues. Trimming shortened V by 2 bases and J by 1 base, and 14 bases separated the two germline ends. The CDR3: CASSLMSGLKNTGELFF. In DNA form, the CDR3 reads TGTGCCAGCAGCTTAATGTCAGGGCTAAAGAACACCGGGGAGCTGTTTTTT.

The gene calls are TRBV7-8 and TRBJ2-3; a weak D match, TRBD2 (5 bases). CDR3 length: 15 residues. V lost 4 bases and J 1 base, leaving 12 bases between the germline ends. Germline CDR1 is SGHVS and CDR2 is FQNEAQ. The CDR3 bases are TGTGCCAGCAGCTCAGCGGCTACACGCACAGATACGCAGTATTTT. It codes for CASSSAATRTDTQYF.

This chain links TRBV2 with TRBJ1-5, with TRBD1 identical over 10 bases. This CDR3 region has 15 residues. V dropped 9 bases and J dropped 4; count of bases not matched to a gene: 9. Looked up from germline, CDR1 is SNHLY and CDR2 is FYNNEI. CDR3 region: CASHKGTGANQPQHF. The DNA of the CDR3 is TGTGCCAGTCACAAGGGGACAGGGGCTAATCAGCCCCAGCATTTT.

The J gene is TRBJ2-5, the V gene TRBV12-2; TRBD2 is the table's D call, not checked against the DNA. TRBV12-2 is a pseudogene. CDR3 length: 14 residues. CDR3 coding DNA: TGTGCAAATCGGAAGCGGGTAAACCAAGAGACCCAGTACTTC. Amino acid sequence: CANRKRVNQETQYF.

CDR3 in amino acids: CASSDWRSSGNTIYF. The CDR3, as DNA: TGTGCCAGCAGTGACTGGCGTAGCTCTGGAAACACCATATATTTT. The rearrangement links TRBV2 to TRBJ1-3; D unresolved. CDR1 is SNHLY and CDR2 is FYNNEI in the germline V gene. CDR3 length: 15 amino acids. V was clipped by 3 bases and J by 0 bases, with 9 bases between them. Supplemented by reference TRBV2 and TRBJ1-3, the full variable domain reads EPEVTQTPSHQVTQMGQEVILRCVPISNHLYFYWYRQILGQKVEFLVSFYNNEISEKSEIFDDQFSVERPDGSNFTLKIRSTKLEDSAMYFCASSDWRSSGNTIYFGEGSWLTVV.

The CDR3 nucleotides are TGTGCCGGGACAGGGCTTGGAGGTCAGCCCCAGCATTTT. Translation gives CAGTGLGGQPQHF. The chain uses TRBV6-5 and TRBJ1-5, with 9 bases that match TRBD1. CDR3 length equals 13 residues. Germline V lookup: CDR1 MNHEY, CDR2 SVGAGI. With V trimmed by 11 bases and J by 6 bases, 8 bases remained unmatched.

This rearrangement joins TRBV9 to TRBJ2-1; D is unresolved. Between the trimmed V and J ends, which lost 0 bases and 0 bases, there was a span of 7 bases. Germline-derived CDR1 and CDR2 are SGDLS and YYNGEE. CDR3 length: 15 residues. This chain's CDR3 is CASSVDSYSYNEQFF. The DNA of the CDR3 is TGTGCCAGCAGCGTAGATAGTTACTCCTACAATGAGCAGTTCTTC.

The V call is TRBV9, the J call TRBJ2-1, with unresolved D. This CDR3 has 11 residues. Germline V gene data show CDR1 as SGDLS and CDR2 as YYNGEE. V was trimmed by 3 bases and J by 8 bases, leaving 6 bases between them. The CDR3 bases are TGTGCCAGCAGCGCCGAGGATGAGCAGTTCTTC. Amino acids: CASSAEDEQFF.

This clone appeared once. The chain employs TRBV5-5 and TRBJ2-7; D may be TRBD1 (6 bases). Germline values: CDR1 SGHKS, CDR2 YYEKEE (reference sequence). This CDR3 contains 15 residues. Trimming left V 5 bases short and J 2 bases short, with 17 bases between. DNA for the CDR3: TGTGCCAGCAGGTGGGACACCTGGGGGACCTACGAGCAGTACTTC. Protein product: CASRWDTWGTYEQYF.

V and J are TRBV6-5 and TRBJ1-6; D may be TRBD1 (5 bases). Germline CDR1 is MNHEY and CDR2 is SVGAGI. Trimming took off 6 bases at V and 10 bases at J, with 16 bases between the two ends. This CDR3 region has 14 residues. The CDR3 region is CASRAPQRDSPLHF. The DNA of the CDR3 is TGTGCCAGCAGAGCCCCCCAGCGGGACTCACCCCTCCACTTT.

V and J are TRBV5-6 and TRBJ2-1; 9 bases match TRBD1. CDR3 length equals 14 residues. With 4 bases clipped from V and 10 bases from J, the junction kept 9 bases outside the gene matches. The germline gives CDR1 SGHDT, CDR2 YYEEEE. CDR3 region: CASSRGTGMEEQFF. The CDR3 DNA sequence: TGTGCCAGCAGCCGCGGGACAGGGATGGAAGAGCAGTTCTTC.

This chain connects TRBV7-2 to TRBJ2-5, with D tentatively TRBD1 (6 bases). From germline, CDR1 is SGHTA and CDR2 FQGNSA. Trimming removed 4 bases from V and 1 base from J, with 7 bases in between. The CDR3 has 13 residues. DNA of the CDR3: TGTGCCAGCAGCTACAGGGTCCAAGAGACCCAGTACTTC. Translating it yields CASSYRVQETQYF.